Below, 23 T cell receptor beta chains from the same sample are listed, as sequenced in a study of beta chain features in type 1 diabetes. Expressed TCRB transcripts were sequenced because the entire RNA isolate underwent reverse transcription. Using immunoSEQ multiplex PCR, the repertoire was profiled, and TCRdb retains in-frame clones only, with some absent. The table lists more than 300,000 clones, roughly 12% of them singletons. The specimen was naive CD4+ T cells from blood. Receptors originate from a man aged 18-30 years in good health.

The V call is TRBV10-3, the J call TRBJ1-2, with TRBD1 as a possible D gene (6 bases). The CDR3 runs 14 residues. Germline V gives CDR1 ENHRY, CDR2 SYGVKD. Trimming pared 10 bases from V and 4 bases from J, leaving 19 bases between. In nucleotides, the CDR3 is TGTGCCACCGACCCTTTACAGGGTGGCTATGGCTACACCTTC. It specifies CATDPLQGGYGYTF.

This clone turned up a few times. The chain uses TRBV4-3 and TRBJ1-1, with 8 bases lining up with TRBD1. The CDR3 has 14 amino acids. The V and J ends lost 4 bases and 1 base, in that order; junction bases with no gene match: 2. The germline V gene has CDR1 LGHNA and CDR2 YSLEER. The CDR3 is CASSRGTGNTEAFF. CDR3 nucleotide sequence: TGCGCCAGCAGCCGCGGGACAGGGAACACTGAAGCTTTCTTT.

This clone was counted a single time. The rearrangement uses TRBV5-4 and TRBJ1-6; D call uncertain. This CDR3 spans 11 amino acids. CDR1 and CDR2 (germline): SGHNT, YYREEE (reference sequence). Trimming removed 4 bases at V and 10 bases at J, with 6 bases between. CDR3 sequence reads: CASSPRSPLHF. The CDR3 region has the DNA TGTGCCAGCAGCCCCAGGTCACCCCTCCACTTT. The full variable domain, completed using reference TRBV5-4 and TRBJ1-6, is ETGVTQSPTHLIKTRGQQVTLRCSSQSGHNTVSWYQQALGQGPQFIFQYYREEENGRGNFPPRFSGLQFPNYSSELNVNALELDDSALYLCASSPRSPLHFGNGTRLTVT.

This clone was detected a few times. The same CDR3 also results from other DNA sequences found in this sample. This chain joins TRBV30 and TRBJ1-6, with a possible D match to TRBD1 (5 bases). The V gene's germline CDR1 is GTSNPN and CDR2 SVGIG (reference sequence). This CDR3 comprises 13 residues. Trimming cost V 3 bases and J 7 bases, with 10 bases left between them. The CDR3 region has the DNA TGTGCCTGGAGGGGGCAAGGGAATTCACCCCTCCACTTT. This sequence encodes CAWRGQGNSPLHF. The full variable domain, rest sourced from reference TRBV30 and TRBJ1-6, is SQTIHQWPATLVQPVGSPLSLECTVEGTSNPNLYWYRQAAGRGLQLLFYSVGIGQISSEVPQNLSASRPQDRQFILSSKKLLLSDSGFYLCAWRGQGNSPLHFGNGTRLTVT.

This clone has more than one count but fewer than ten. This sequence joins TRBV5-1 and TRBJ1-1; perhaps TRBD1 as D (5 bases). Germline V gives CDR1 SGHRS, CDR2 YFSETQ. CDR3 length: 14 amino acids. Between the trimmed V and J ends, which lost 1 base and 1 base, there was a span of 8 bases. In DNA, the CDR3 is TGCGCCAGCAGCTTGTCGGGGGGGAACACTGAAGCTTTCTTT. Encoded protein: CASSLSGGNTEAFF. The entire variable domain, with the rest obtained from reference TRBV5-1 and TRBJ1-1, is as follows: KAGVTQTPRYLIKTRGQQVTLSCSPISGHRSVSWYQQTPGQGLQFLFEYFSETQRNKGNFPGRFSGRQFSNSRSEMNVSTLELGDSALYLCASSLSGGNTEAFFGQGTRLTVV.

The chain links TRBV28 to TRBJ2-5; 7 bases fit TRBD2. This CDR3 spans 15 amino acids. Looked up from germline, CDR1 is MDHEN and CDR2 is SYDVKM. Trimming took 4 bases from V and 4 from J; bases not matched to a gene: 9. The CDR3 here is CASSSPSGGRETQYF. The CDR3 nucleotides read TGTGCCAGCAGTTCCCCTTCGGGGGGTCGAGAGACCCAGTACTTC.

This clone came up a few times. V is TRBV30 and J is TRBJ2-6, with D possibly being TRBD1 (6 bases). V was shortened by 2 bases and J by 2 bases, with 10 bases between the two germline ends. In germline, CDR1 is GTSNPN, CDR2 SVGIG (reference sequence). This CDR3 is 15 amino acids long. The DNA for the CDR3 is TGTGCCTGGAGTCCTTACAGGGCTGGGGCCAACGTCCTGACTTTC. Translated, it gives CAWSPYRAGANVLTF.

This clone was counted between two and nine times. The CDR3 nucleotides read TGTGCCAGCAGTGAGGCAGGGAATCAGCCCCAGCATTTT. It yields the protein CASSEAGNQPQHF. The chain combines TRBV2 with TRBJ1-5; maybe TRBD1 (5 bases). Trimming stripped 3 bases from V and 4 bases from J, with 7 bases between. Germline lookup yields CDR1 SNHLY and CDR2 FYNNEI. This CDR3 has 13 residues.

In this sample, this clone turned up a few times. The gene calls are TRBV5-1 and TRBJ2-2; TRBD1 aligns across 7 bases. CDR3 length equals 13 residues. Germline V gene data show CDR1 as SGHRS and CDR2 as YFSETQ. Unmatched junction bases numbered 4, after V lost 0 bases and J lost 11 bases. The CDR3 loop reads CASSLAGQDELFF. CDR3 sequence (DNA): TGCGCCAGCAGCTTGGCCGGACAGGACGAGCTGTTTTTT.

The gene calls are TRBV5-4 and TRBJ1-6, with D maybe TRBD1 (5 bases). Trimming removed 0 bases from V and 10 bases from J, with 14 bases in between. CDR3 length: 15 amino acids. CDR1 SGHNT and CDR2 YYREEE come from the germline V gene (reference sequence). CDR3 bases: TGTGCCAGCAGCTTGGAGGAGGGCCGGGGGTCACCCCTCCACTTT. It specifies CASSLEEGRGSPLHF.

This clone has more than one count but fewer than ten. The rearrangement joins TRBV7-2 to TRBJ2-5; D is perhaps TRBD1 (5 bases). The V and J ends lost 3 bases and 2 bases respectively, with 13 bases between them. The CDR3 is 15 amino acids. Germline values: CDR1 SGHTA, CDR2 FQGNSA. In nucleotides, the CDR3 is TGTGCCAGCAGCTTTCAACTGGGGCCACAAGAGACCCAGTACTTC. This codes for CASSFQLGPQETQYF.

This clone was seen more than once but under ten times. In nucleotides, the CDR3 is TGCAGCGTTAGACAGGGGGCCAAAGAGACCCAGTACTTC. The encoded protein is CSVRQGAKETQYF. The chain has TRBV29-1 and TRBJ2-5, with 10 nucleotides matching TRBD1. Germline V gene lookup returns CDR1 SQVTM and CDR2 ANQGSEA. V shed 5 bases, J shed 3 bases, and the junction held 3 bases outside the gene matches. This CDR3 has 13 amino acids. The full variable domain, its missing parts supplied by reference TRBV29-1 and TRBJ2-5, is SAVISQKPSRDICQRGTSLTIQCQVDSQVTMMFWYRQQPGQSLTLIATANQGSEATYESGFVIDKFPISRPNLTFSTLTVSNMSPEDSSIYLCSVRQGAKETQYFGPGTRLLVL.

This clone came up a few times. This chain links TRBV4-2 with TRBJ1-3; D is undetermined. CDR3 length: 16 residues. V was shortened by 1 base and J by 2 bases, with 12 bases between the two germline ends. Germline V gene sequence: CDR1 LGHNA, CDR2 YNFKEQ. This chain's CDR3 is CASSQVGGSAGNTIYF. The CDR3 nucleotides are TGTGCCAGCAGCCAAGTGGGAGGGAGCGCTGGAAACACCATATATTTT.

This clone was seen more than once but under ten times. The V call is TRBV29-1, the J call TRBJ2-3, with D possibly TRBD2 on 6 matching bases. The germline V and J ends were trimmed by 4 bases and 3 bases, with 17 bases remaining between them. The germline CDR1 and CDR2 sequences are SQVTM and ANQGSEA. CDR3 length: 15 residues. The CDR3 reads CSVAGGTGETDTQYF. In DNA, the CDR3 is TGCAGCGTTGCTGGTGGGACGGGGGAAACAGATACGCAGTATTTT.

V is TRBV5-4 and J is TRBJ2-7, with 16 bases lining up with TRBD2. The CDR3 spans 17 residues. Germline trimming cut 4 bases from V and 2 bases from J; bases unmatched to any gene: 6. Germline V gives CDR1 SGHNT, CDR2 YYREEE (reference sequence). CDR3 sequence (DNA): TGTGCCAGCAGCACGGGACTAGCGGGGGGGCCTCCCTACGAGCAGTACTTC. This gives the protein CASSTGLAGGPPYEQYF.

The genes are TRBV15 and TRBJ2-4, with D unresolved. The CDR3 length is 15 residues. CDR1 is LNHNV, CDR2 YYDKDF, per germline (reference sequence). Trimming removed 0 bases at V and 0 bases at J, with 6 bases between. This CDR3 is CATSRDTVAKNIQYF. As DNA, the CDR3 is TGTGCCACCAGCAGAGATACAGTAGCCAAAAACATTCAGTACTTC.

This sequence joins TRBV7-2 and TRBJ2-2; D is perhaps TRBD1 (5 bases). The V and J ends lost 0 bases and 2 bases respectively, with 7 bases between them. Per the germline V gene, CDR1 is SGHTA and CDR2 is FQGNSA. This CDR3 is 15 amino acids long. The CDR3 region is CASSLAQGNTGELFF. CDR3 nucleotide sequence: TGTGCCAGCAGCTTAGCCCAGGGTAACACCGGGGAGCTGTTTTTT. Together with reference TRBV7-2 and TRBJ2-2, the CDR3 gives the full variable domain: GAGVSQSPSNKVTEKGKDVELRCDPISGHTALYWYRQSLGQGLEFLIYFQGNSAPDKSGLPSDRFSAERTGGSVSTLTIQRTQQEDSAVYLCASSLAQGNTGELFFGEGSRLTVL.

The chain is built from TRBV7-3 and TRBJ1-2; possibly TRBD1 for D (6 bases). The V end lost 5 bases, the J end lost 6 bases, and 13 bases lay between the germline ends. In germline, CDR1 is SGHTA, CDR2 FQGTGA. The CDR3 contains 13 residues. The CDR3: CASSAFRGNGYTF. CDR3 in DNA: TGTGCCAGCAGCGCATTCAGGGGCAATGGCTACACCTTC.

This clone was counted only a few times. V gene TRBV5-4 combines with J gene TRBJ1-1; no definite D call. The CDR3 extends over 15 amino acids. Germline V gene lookup returns CDR1 SGHNT and CDR2 YYREEE (reference sequence). Trimming took off 0 bases at V and 1 base at J, with 10 bases between the two ends. The CDR3 DNA reads TGTGCCAGCAGCTTGGCGTATCCCCGGAACACTGAAGCTTTCTTT. Its protein is CASSLAYPRNTEAFF.

This clone was observed a few times. This chain uses TRBV28 with TRBJ2-3; TRBD1 matches at 10 bases. CDR1 MDHEN and CDR2 SYDVKM come from the germline V gene. CDR3 length equals 14 residues. The J segment lost 6 bases and the V segment lost 6 bases, leaving 6 bases of the junction unmatched. The CDR3 nucleotides are TGTGCCAGCAGCGGACAGGGGGTGTCCGATACGCAGTATTTT. Protein product: CASSGQGVSDTQYF.

This clone has a handful of counts. This chain uses TRBV7-2 with TRBJ1-1; 7 nucleotides agree with TRBD1. CDR1 and CDR2 from the germline V gene are SGHTA and FQGNSA. V lost 1 base to trimming and J lost 1 base; unmatched junction nucleotides: 3. CDR3 length equals 15 residues. DNA of the CDR3: TGTGCCAGCAGCTTAGTAGGGACAGCGAACACTGAAGCTTTCTTT. Encoded protein: CASSLVGTANTEAFF.

This clone came up a few times. J is TRBJ2-6 and V is TRBV18; 10 bases match TRBD1. The CDR3 has 20 amino acids. From germline, CDR1 is KGHSH and CDR2 LQKENI. J lost 0 bases, V lost 1 base, and 9 bases had no gene match. In DNA, the CDR3 is TGTGCCAGCTCACCACGTTCGCCGGGACAGGGGAACTCTGGGGCCAACGTCCTGACTTTC. It encodes CASSPRSPGQGNSGANVLTF.

In its sample, this clone was seen a few times. The rearrangement joins TRBV4-2 to TRBJ2-5, with D tentatively TRBD2 (5 bases). Germline V gene sequence: CDR1 LGHNA, CDR2 YNFKEQ. Trimming shortened V by 5 bases and J by 1 base, and 14 bases separated the two germline ends. CDR3 length equals 15 residues. The CDR3 sequence: CASSSVMSGQETQYF. DNA of the CDR3: TGTGCCAGCAGCTCGGTTATGAGCGGCCAAGAGACCCAGTACTTC.